One sample yielded the 30 T cell receptor beta chains listed below, sequenced in a study of cytotoxic CD8 clonotypes in ibrutinib-treated CLL. Profiling relied on immunoSEQ multiplex PCR, and the TCRdb table lists in-frame clones only, not all of them. The table has 150,000 or so clones, 80% seen once. The sample in question was PBMCs, obtained after 36 months of ibrutinib treatment. The receptors stem from a human donor with chronic lymphocytic leukemia.

The chain combines TRBV19 with TRBJ1-3; D may be TRBD1 (6 bases). The germline V and J ends were trimmed by 7 bases and 0 bases, with 16 bases remaining between them. This CDR3 contains 16 residues. CDR1 LNHDA and CDR2 SQIVND come from the germline V gene (reference sequence). For the CDR3, the DNA is TGTGCCAGTACCATAGGACAGATGATCTCTGGAAACACCATATATTTT. It codes for CASTIGQMISGNTIYF.

This clone was picked up a small number of times. The chain employs TRBV4-1 and TRBJ2-4; D remains ambiguous. CDR1 and CDR2 from the germline V gene are MGHRA and YSYEKL. The CDR3 loop spans 11 amino acids. The ends were cut back, 10 bases at V and 3 bases at J, with 7 bases in the middle. CDR3 in DNA: TGCGCCACTTACAGCAAAAACATTCAGTACTTC. This gives the protein CATYSKNIQYF.

This chain connects TRBV5-1 to TRBJ2-7; D is perhaps TRBD2 (5 bases). V was trimmed by 6 bases and J by 3 bases, leaving 10 bases between them. CDR3 length: 12 amino acids. Germline CDR1 SGHRS, CDR2 YFSETQ. CDR3 loop: CASTGSGYEQYF. The DNA of the CDR3 is TGCGCCAGCACGGGATCAGGCTACGAGCAGTACTTC.

The chain recombines TRBV15 with TRBJ2-3, with TRBD1 matching over 11 bases. CDR1 and CDR2 (germline): LNHNV, YYDKDF (reference sequence). J lost 3 bases, V lost 4 bases, and 3 bases had no gene match. The CDR3 is 15 amino acids. The CDR3 coding sequence is TGTGCCACCAGCAAAGGACAGGGGGCTACAGATACGCAGTATTTT. Translated: CATSKGQGATDTQYF. Complete variable domain (other parts from reference TRBV15 and TRBJ2-3): DAMVIQNPRYQVTQFGKPVTLSCSQTLNHNVMYWYQQKSSQAPKLLFHYYDKDFNNEADTPDNFQSRRPNTSFCFLDIRSPGLGDTAMYLCATSKGQGATDTQYFGPGTRLTVL.

CDR3 DNA sequence: TGTGCCAGCAGCCTCTGGACTAGCGGGGGGGAGTACCAAGAGACCCAGTACTTC. Encoded protein: CASSLWTSGGEYQETQYF. The chain has TRBV7-8 and TRBJ2-5, with 15 nucleotides matching TRBD2. The CDR3 length is 18 residues. J gave up 0 bases and V 5 bases, and 7 bases lay outside the gene matches. Germline lookup yields CDR1 SGHVS and CDR2 FQNEAQ.

The rearrangement uses TRBV10-3 and TRBJ2-2; no firm D call. Germline V gene lookup returns CDR1 ENHRY and CDR2 SYGVKD. The CDR3 consists of 13 residues. V was shortened by 10 bases and J by 8 bases, with 17 bases between the two germline ends. CDR3 loop: CATRPVLGGELFF. The CDR3 coding sequence is TGTGCCACCCGCCCCGTACTGGGGGGGGAGCTGTTTTTT.

This clone has only a few counts. V usage is TRBV18 and J usage is TRBJ2-2; weak D call: TRBD2 (6 bases). The V and J ends lost 3 bases and 2 bases respectively, with 10 bases between them. Per the germline V gene, CDR1 is KGHSH and CDR2 is LQKENI. The CDR3 runs 15 residues. CDR3 residues: CASSPVAENTGELFF. CDR3 coding DNA: TGTGCCAGCTCACCCGTAGCGGAAAACACCGGGGAGCTGTTTTTT.

V is TRBV4-1 and J is TRBJ2-3, with D tentatively TRBD1 or TRBD2 (5 bases each). The germline V gene has CDR1 MGHRA and CDR2 YSYEKL. This CDR3 is 14 amino acids long. The V end lost 1 base, the J end lost 0 bases, and 5 bases lay between the germline ends. CDR3 in amino acids: CASSQGDSTDTQYF. For the CDR3, the DNA is TGCGCCAGCAGCCAAGGGGACAGCACAGATACGCAGTATTTT.

This clone came up a few times. The rearrangement links TRBV28 to TRBJ2-3; no firm D call. V gave up 3 bases and J gave up 1 base, with 5 bases separating them. Germline CDR1 is MDHEN and CDR2 is SYDVKM. The CDR3 extends over 13 amino acids. CDR3 protein: CASSFIGTDTQYF. The CDR3 DNA sequence: TGTGCCAGCAGTTTTATTGGCACAGATACGCAGTATTTT.

This chain joins TRBV7-9 and TRBJ2-7; tentative D call: TRBD2 (5 bases). The CDR3 is made up of 11 amino acids. V lost 5 bases and J 7 bases, leaving 9 bases between the germline ends. Germline CDR1 reads SEHNR; CDR2 reads FQNEAQ (reference sequence). The chain's CDR3 is CASSQSGEQYF. CDR3 in DNA: TGTGCCAGCAGCCAGTCGGGAGAGCAGTACTTC.

CDR3 loop: CASSLEVVDYGYTF. The CDR3 DNA is TGTGCCAGCAGCTTGGAGGTGGTGGACTATGGCTACACCTTC. The chain is built from TRBV5-4 and TRBJ1-2; the D is unclear. The CDR3 extends over 14 amino acids. Trimming pared 0 bases from V and 3 bases from J, leaving 9 bases between. The V gene's germline CDR1 is SGHNT and CDR2 YYREEE (reference sequence).

The V and J genes are TRBV4-2 and TRBJ2-5; perhaps D is TRBD1 or TRBD2 (5 bases each). V shed 0 bases and J shed 5 bases, with 7 bases lying between them. Germline assignment: CDR1 LGHNA and CDR2 YNFKEQ. This CDR3 has 13 amino acids. CDR3 nucleotides: TGTGCCAGCAGCCAAGACTGGGGGGAGACCCAGTACTTC. This gives the protein CASSQDWGETQYF.

The V and J genes are TRBV6-5 and TRBJ1-2, with D maybe TRBD1 (5 bases). The germline gives CDR1 MNHEY, CDR2 SVGAGI. Trimming cost V 11 bases and J 6 bases, with 13 bases left between them. This CDR3 contains 11 residues. The CDR3 reads CASRGFHGYTF. CDR3 DNA sequence: TGTGCCTCGCGGGGCTTCCATGGCTACACCTTC.

The CDR3 DNA is TGCGCCAGCAGCCAAGGAAGAACTCCGGGGGGCTATGGCTACACCTTC. Translation gives CASSQGRTPGGYGYTF. V gene TRBV4-1 combines with J gene TRBJ1-2; a possible D gene is TRBD1 (5 bases). The V gene lost 1 base and the J gene lost 4 bases, with 16 bases spanning the gap. Germline V gives CDR1 MGHRA, CDR2 YSYEKL. The CDR3 is 16 residues long.

Only one count was recorded for this clone. As DNA, the CDR3 is TGTGCCTGGAGTGTAAAGGGGGCATGGGAAAAACTGTTTTTT. Amino acid sequence: CAWSVKGAWEKLFF. The rearrangement joins TRBV30 to TRBJ1-4, with TRBD1 identical over 7 bases. The length of the CDR3 is 14 residues. V lost 0 bases and J lost 8; bases outside the gene matches: 6. The germline V gene encodes CDR1 GTSNPN and CDR2 SVGIG (reference sequence). The full variable domain, its missing parts supplied by reference TRBV30 and TRBJ1-4, is SQTIHQWPATLVQPVGSPLSLECTVEGTSNPNLYWYRQAAGRGLQLLFYSVGIGQISSEVPQNLSASRPQDRQFILSSKKLLLSDSGFYLCAWSVKGAWEKLFFGSGTQLSVL.

The V call is TRBV6-1, the J call TRBJ2-1, with TRBD2 as a possible D gene (6 bases). Germline-derived CDR1 and CDR2 are MNHNS and SASEGT. V was pared by 4 bases and J by 1 base, with 11 bases between. This CDR3 has 15 residues. The CDR3 loop reads CASSAGTGSYNEQFF. In DNA, the CDR3 is TGTGCCAGCAGTGCCGGGACTGGTTCCTACAATGAGCAGTTCTTC.

The chain employs TRBV19 and TRBJ2-7; tentatively, D is TRBD1 or TRBD2 (5 bases each). Germline-derived CDR1 and CDR2 are LNHDA and SQIVND (reference sequence). Trimming took off 5 bases at V and 7 bases at J, with 15 bases between the two ends. The CDR3 is made up of 13 amino acids. The CDR3 DNA is TGTGCCAGTAGTTGGGACCGACGAGGGGAGCAGTACTTC. It encodes CASSWDRRGEQYF.

The chain carries TRBV18 and TRBJ1-2, with TRBD1 identical over 8 bases. This CDR3 is built from 14 residues. Looked up from germline, CDR1 is KGHSH and CDR2 is LQKENI. V lost 2 bases, J lost 7 bases, and 6 bases stayed unmatched. The CDR3 coding sequence is TGTGCCAGCTCACCAACGGGACAGGCTCTTGGCTACACCTTC. This translates into CASSPTGQALGYTF. Full variable domain (rest looked up from reference TRBV18 and TRBJ1-2): NAGVMQNPRHLVRRRGQEARLRCSPMKGHSHVYWYRQLPEEGLKFMVYLQKENIIDESGMPKERFSAEFPKEGPSILRIQQVVRGDSAAYFCASSPTGQALGYTFGSGTRLTVV.

This clone came up a few times. The CDR3 here is CASSSTYEQYF. The CDR3 DNA sequence: TGTGCCAGCTCTTCTACCTACGAGCAGTACTTC. This chain connects TRBV18 to TRBJ2-7, with D unresolved. This CDR3 has 11 residues. V dropped 6 bases and J dropped 2 bases, with 5 bases sitting between them. Per the germline V gene, CDR1 is KGHSH and CDR2 is LQKENI.

The J gene is TRBJ1-5, the V gene TRBV19; D uncertain. CDR3 size: 14 residues. V shed 7 bases and J shed 2 bases, with 12 bases lying between them. Looked up from germline, CDR1 is LNHDA and CDR2 is SQIVND (reference sequence). CDR3 in DNA: TGTGCCAGTAAACCGGGCTATGGCAATCAGCCCCAGCATTTT. It specifies CASKPGYGNQPQHF.

The V gene is TRBV6-6, the J gene TRBJ2-5; TRBD2 matches 7 bases. The V and J ends lost 4 bases and 0 bases, in that order; junction bases with no gene match: 5. CDR1 is MNHNY, CDR2 SVGAGI, per germline (reference sequence). This CDR3 spans 15 amino acids. The CDR3: CASSSGGGYQETQYF. Here the CDR3 DNA reads TGTGCCAGCAGTTCTGGCGGGGGTTACCAAGAGACCCAGTACTTC.

V gene TRBV4-2 combines with J gene TRBJ2-7; D tentatively fits TRBD1 or TRBD2 (6 bases each). This CDR3 contains 15 residues. Germline V gene sequence: CDR1 LGHNA, CDR2 YNFKEQ. Between the trimmed V and J ends, which lost 1 base and 2 bases, there was a span of 12 bases. CDR3: CASSQGHREAYEQYF. The CDR3, as DNA: TGTGCCAGCAGCCAAGGTCACAGGGAGGCCTACGAGCAGTACTTC.

The rearrangement uses TRBV7-7 and TRBJ1-4; no clear D gene. CDR3 size: 15 residues. Trimming took 4 bases from V and 7 from J, leaving 16 bases between them. Germline CDR1 reads SSHAT; CDR2 reads FNYEAQ (reference sequence). As DNA, the CDR3 is TGTGCCAGCAGCTCGGACTCGCCTAGGAGTGAAAAACTGTTTTTT. It translates to CASSSDSPRSEKLFF.

This clone has only one observation. This chain links TRBV7-9 with TRBJ1-1; no definite D call. This CDR3 contains 13 residues. CDR1 is SEHNR and CDR2 is FQNEAQ in the germline V gene (reference sequence). Trimming removed 5 bases from V and 1 base from J, with 8 bases in between. CDR3 amino acids: CASSTPGNTEAFF. The CDR3 nucleotides are TGTGCCAGCAGCACCCCAGGGAACACTGAAGCTTTCTTT.

The CDR3 here is CASSYFAGYEQYF. CDR3 nucleotide sequence: TGTGCCAGCAGTTACTTCGCCGGCTACGAGCAGTACTTC. This chain joins TRBV6-6 and TRBJ2-7; D remains unclear. The CDR3 extends over 13 amino acids. Deletions cut 1 base from V and 3 bases from J, with 7 bases between. Germline V gene sequence: CDR1 MNHNY, CDR2 SVGAGI (reference sequence).

This clone occurred a few times. The gene calls are TRBV2 and TRBJ2-7; D gene unclear. Per the germline V gene, CDR1 is SNHLY and CDR2 is FYNNEI. V lost 5 bases and J 4 bases, leaving 6 bases between the germline ends. This CDR3 comprises 11 residues. The CDR3 protein is CASSLVYEQYF. CDR3 bases: TGTGCCAGCAGTTTAGTTTACGAGCAGTACTTC.

CDR3 amino acids: CAISVRSGDPNEQFF. Written as DNA, the CDR3 is TGTGCCATCAGTGTAAGAAGCGGGGATCCCAATGAGCAGTTCTTC. V and J are TRBV10-3 and TRBJ2-1, with 7 bases fitting TRBD2. The CDR3 loop spans 15 amino acids. Germline V gives CDR1 ENHRY, CDR2 SYGVKD. V shed 4 bases, J shed 6 bases, and the junction held 9 bases outside the gene matches.

The V gene is TRBV19, the J gene TRBJ2-2, with a tentative D call TRBD2 (6 bases). V dropped 6 bases and J dropped 6 bases, with 14 bases sitting between them. The germline V gene has CDR1 LNHDA and CDR2 SQIVND (reference sequence). The CDR3 is made up of 14 amino acids. The CDR3: CASRDVGGAGELFF. For the CDR3, the DNA is TGTGCCAGTAGGGACGTGGGGGGAGCCGGGGAGCTGTTTTTT.

This chain connects TRBV6-6 to TRBJ2-2, with D perhaps matching TRBD2 (6 bases). V lost 4 bases and J 3 bases, leaving 15 bases between the germline ends. This CDR3 has 16 amino acids. The germline V gene encodes CDR1 MNHNY and CDR2 SVGAGI (reference sequence). CDR3 region: CASSWGLAVDTGELFF. CDR3 nucleotide sequence: TGTGCCAGCAGTTGGGGACTGGCGGTAGACACCGGGGAGCTGTTTTTT.

J is TRBJ1-5 and V is TRBV6-5, with D unresolved. V dropped 2 bases and J dropped 2 bases, with 10 bases sitting between them. Germline CDR1 reads MNHEY; CDR2 reads SVGAGI. This CDR3 spans 15 amino acids. The CDR3 region has the DNA TGTGCCAGCAGTTACACCGGGCCTGGCAATCAGCCCCAGCATTTT. Amino acid sequence: CASSYTGPGNQPQHF.